The T cell receptor beta chain under discussion was sequenced for a study of graft-versus-host responses after intestinal transplantation. Turning to the study itself: All recipients were transplanted with multivisceral, liver-intestinal, or isolated intestinal grafts. Every recipient underwent anti-thymocyte globulin induction, then tacrolimus and steroids for roughly 3 years.

CDR1 LNHDA and CDR2 SQIVND come from the germline V gene (reference sequence). V lost 1 base and J 6 bases, leaving 21 bases between the germline ends. This CDR3 is built from 18 residues. Sequencing used immunoSEQ multiplex PCR; TCRdb keeps in-frame clones, though not all of them. In the table there are roughly 97,000 clones, more than 80% of which are singletons. This clone was picked up a small number of times. Its specificity is not known. General study points: Detection of GvH clones occurred in recipient marrow, and some had their first appearance in ileum or blood. Subjects displaying graft-donor T cell macrochimerism possessed elevated graft-versus-host to host-versus-graft clonal ratios inside allografts.

The chain carries TRBV19 and TRBJ1-4; D gene uncertain. This sequence originates from a human patient who received an intestinal transplant, so some T cells may come from the graft donor. The source was PBMCs, collected roughly 68 weeks after intestinal transplant. In DNA, the CDR3 is TGTGCCAGTAGTATAGCGGCGACCCCCGCGAGCCGTTATGAAAAACTGTTTTTT. Translation: CASSIAATPASRYEKLFF.